These T cell receptor beta chains were read from a single sample in a study of blood T cell repertoires in COVID-19. Only in-frame clones appear in the TCRdb table, and some are missing; sequencing was by immunoSEQ multiplex PCR. The sample contains about 97,000 clones, approximately 86% of which appear only once. Sequencing was done on a sample of peripheral blood. The receptor set was obtained from a man in his forties or fifties with active or convalescent COVID-19. The CDR3 runs from the conserved cysteine through the conserved F or W. The order of the fields is J gene, V gene, CDR3 protein.

J: TRBJ1-1
V: TRBV5-8
CDR3: CASTLLRGAATEAFF

J: TRBJ1-4
V: TRBV18
CDR3: CASSPPRGAEKLFF

J: TRBJ1-1
V: TRBV28
CDR3: CASSPPTGKRAEAFF

J: TRBJ1-5
V: TRBV28
CDR3: CASSLPPGMKRPQHF

J: TRBJ2-4
V: TRBV6-2/TRBV6-3
CDR3: CASSFSGTAQYF

J: TRBJ2-3
V: TRBV5-1
CDR3: CASSPSGGSTDTQYF

J: TRBJ1-1
V: TRBV5-1
CDR3: CASSSLPGDTEAFF

J: TRBJ1-1
V: TRBV13
CDR3: CASSLERNTEAFF

J: TRBJ2-7
V: TRBV19
CDR3: CATMQRTGPTYEQYF

J: TRBJ2-7
V: TRBV18
CDR3: CASSLVGQGAFYEQYF

J: TRBJ1-4
V: TRBV28
CDR3: CASSSLAQKNEKLFF

J: TRBJ1-1
V: TRBV27
CDR3: CASNPRDGRGTEAFF

J: TRBJ2-1
V: TRBV5-4
CDR3: CASSAGLSGGFDEQFF

J: TRBJ2-1
V: TRBV3-1/TRBV3-2
CDR3: CASGESGGAVYNEQFF

J: TRBJ2-2
V: TRBV10-1
CDR3: CASSRDIKNTGELFF

J: TRBJ1-1
V: TRBV5-1
CDR3: CASSLEQNTEAFF

J: TRBJ2-2
V: TRBV28
CDR3: CASSFLQRTGELFF

J: TRBJ1-1
V: TRBV5-1
CDR3: CASSGSTGLTEAFF

J: TRBJ1-1
V: TRBV5-8
CDR3: CASSSRPGTGNTEAFF

J: TRBJ2-1
V: TRBV14
CDR3: CASSQGGWEPYNEQFF

J: TRBJ1-1
V: TRBV14
CDR3: CASSPLVSYTEAFF

J: TRBJ2-1
V: TRBV7-9
CDR3: CASSFQTGTEQFF

J: TRBJ2-5
V: TRBV2
CDR3: CASSEALRGQETQYF

J: TRBJ1-5
V: TRBV27
CDR3: CASSTEGQPQHF

J: TRBJ1-6
V: TRBV6-1
CDR3: CASSEDRDSPLHF

J: TRBJ1-1
V: TRBV18
CDR3: CASSPSTEAFEAFF

J: TRBJ1-5
V: TRBV18
CDR3: CASSPPGDNQPQHF

J: TRBJ1-3
V: TRBV25-1
CDR3: CASTLNGNTIYF

J: TRBJ2-5
V: TRBV19
CDR3: CASTQLGGRQETQYF

J: TRBJ1-1
V: TRBV5-1
CDR3: CASSLRQAGNTEAFF

J: TRBJ1-3
V: TRBV12-3/TRBV12-4
CDR3: CASSFQGNTIYF

J: TRBJ2-1
V: TRBV6-5
CDR3: CASSPGGNNEQFF

J: TRBJ1-4
V: TRBV19
CDR3: CASSAGREKLFF

J: TRBJ2-3
V: TRBV19
CDR3: CASSVQVSSTDTQYF

J: TRBJ2-3
V: TRBV7-2
CDR3: CASSPATLLRSQYF

J: TRBJ2-5
V: TRBV19
CDR3: CASSTVTGVSETQYF

J: TRBJ1-3
V: TRBV28
CDR3: CASIKGGSGNTIYF

J: TRBJ1-5
V: TRBV7-9
CDR3: CASNRGQGNQPQHF

J: TRBJ1-2
V: TRBV12-5
CDR3: CASGLVVGGSTMGYTF

J: TRBJ1-4
V: TRBV3-1/TRBV3-2
CDR3: CASSQGWGGTNEKLFF

J: TRBJ2-7
V: TRBV20-1
CDR3: CSASSGHEQYF

J: TRBJ2-1
V: TRBV11-2
CDR3: CASSFVGGGEQFF

J: TRBJ1-5
V: TRBV2
CDR3: CASREGRVGSQPQHF

J: TRBJ1-2
V: TRBV20-1
CDR3: CSASPGEGYTF

J: TRBJ2-5
V: TRBV18
CDR3: CASSPNRAGGSNPETQYF

J: TRBJ2-1
V: TRBV6-2/TRBV6-3
CDR3: CASSYPDRSYNEQFF

J: TRBJ1-5
V: TRBV27
CDR3: CASTLRTFRSNQPQHF